The 30 T cell receptor beta chains below come from one sample, sequenced in a study of blood T cell repertoires in COVID-19. Produced via immunoSEQ multiplex PCR; TCRdb's table is partial and in-frame only. The sample consists of 150,000 to 200,000 clones, around 82% of them appearing once. Input material: peripheral blood. These receptors all stem from a woman aged 65 to 85 who had recovered from COVID-19.

V gene TRBV7-9 combines with J gene TRBJ1-2; D gene ambiguous. The germline V gene encodes CDR1 SEHNR and CDR2 FQNEAQ (reference sequence). This CDR3 spans 11 amino acids. The V end lost 5 bases, the J end lost 13 bases, and 14 bases lay between the germline ends. The CDR3 DNA reads TGTGCCAGCAGCCAAGGGCGGGGAGTCACCTTC. Translation gives CASSQGRGVTF.

The chain couples TRBV12-3 or TRBV12-4 to TRBJ1-1; D not certain. V dropped 5 bases and J dropped 11 bases, with 15 bases sitting between them. The CDR3 contains 12 residues. DNA of the CDR3: TGTGCCAGCAGTCCCACCACCTCGGGTGCTTTCTTT. This gives the protein CASSPTTSGAFF.

This clone appeared a single time. J is TRBJ2-3 and V is TRBV20-1, with unresolved D. Trimming shortened V by 3 bases and J by 2 bases, and 9 bases separated the two germline ends. The CDR3 runs 13 residues. Germline lookup yields CDR1 DFQATT and CDR2 SNEGSKA (reference sequence). The CDR3 sequence: CSASWATTDTQYF. The CDR3 bases are TGCAGTGCTAGTTGGGCTACCACAGATACGCAGTATTTT.

The gene calls are TRBV28 and TRBJ1-5; D is undetermined. This CDR3 has 16 amino acids. Germline CDR1 reads MDHEN; CDR2 reads SYDVKM. Trimming stripped 7 bases from V and 0 bases from J, with 16 bases between. The CDR3 bases are TGTGCCAGCATCCTGGGAGGACGCGGTAGCAATCAGCCCCAGCATTTT. Its protein is CASILGGRGSNQPQHF.

The chain is built from TRBV19 and TRBJ2-7, with D possibly TRBD2 on 6 matching bases. Per the germline V gene, CDR1 is LNHDA and CDR2 is SQIVND (reference sequence). Trimming took 1 base from V and 0 from J, leaving 7 bases between them. The CDR3 covers 14 residues. The CDR3 loop reads CASSIVGSSYEQYF. DNA of the CDR3: TGTGCCAGTAGTATAGTCGGGAGCTCCTACGAGCAGTACTTC.

V gene TRBV7-2 combines with J gene TRBJ2-3; 15 bases are a match to TRBD2. The length of the CDR3 is 17 residues. J lost 7 bases, V lost 5 bases, and 10 bases had no gene match. Germline values: CDR1 SGHTA, CDR2 FQGNSA. As DNA, the CDR3 is TGTGCCAGCAGCCCCCGCGGACTAGCGGGAGGGGGGTATACGCAGTATTTT. Protein sequence: CASSPRGLAGGGYTQYF. Drawing the rest from reference TRBV7-2 and TRBJ2-3, the complete variable domain is GAGVSQSPSNKVTEKGKDVELRCDPISGHTALYWYRQSLGQGLEFLIYFQGNSAPDKSGLPSDRFSAERTGGSVSTLTIQRTQQEDSAVYLCASSPRGLAGGGYTQYFGPGTRLTVL.

This sequence joins TRBV19 and TRBJ2-7; TRBD2 matches at 9 bases. V lost 3 bases, J lost 3 bases, and 9 bases stayed unmatched. Germline loops: CDR1 LNHDA, CDR2 SQIVND (reference sequence). The length of the CDR3 is 16 residues. CDR3 nucleotides: TGTGCCAGTAGTATCGTTGGGACTAGCAACGGCTACGAGCAGTACTTC. It translates to CASSIVGTSNGYEQYF.

V is TRBV5-4 and J is TRBJ2-3; 7 bases agree with TRBD2. The CDR3 extends over 15 amino acids. The germline CDR1 and CDR2 sequences are SGHNT and YYREEE (reference sequence). The ends lost 4 bases at V and 0 bases at J; junction bases unmatched: 5. CDR3 bases: TGTGCCAGCAGCAGGGACTACCGTAGCACAGATACGCAGTATTTT. Protein product: CASSRDYRSTDTQYF.

The chain joins TRBV9 to TRBJ2-5, with 11 positions matching TRBD2. V dropped 3 bases and J dropped 3; count of bases not matched to a gene: 10. This CDR3 region has 17 residues. CDR1 SGDLS and CDR2 YYNGEE come from the germline V gene. CDR3 sequence (DNA): TGTGCCAGCAGCGGACAACCCCAGGGACTAGCGGAAGAGACCCAGTACTTC. This encodes CASSGQPQGLAEETQYF. The variable domain in full, completed from reference TRBV9 and TRBJ2-5, reads DSGVTQTPKHLITATGQRVTLRCSPRSGDLSVYWYQQSLDQGLQFLIQYYNGEERAKGNILERFSAQQFPDLHSELNLSSLELGDSALYFCASSGQPQGLAEETQYFGPGTRLLVL.

The chain couples TRBV27 to TRBJ2-5, with D tentatively TRBD2 (6 bases). Looked up from germline, CDR1 is MNHEY and CDR2 is SMNVEV (reference sequence). This CDR3 region has 14 residues. V was trimmed by 6 bases and J by 1 base, leaving 12 bases between them. CDR3 sequence (DNA): TGTGCCAGCAGCCGACTAGGCTCCCAAGAGACCCAGTACTTC. It translates to CASSRLGSQETQYF.

This clone occurred many times. This chain links TRBV7-9 with TRBJ2-5; D may be TRBD2 (7 bases). CDR1 and CDR2 from the germline V gene are SEHNR and FQNEAQ (reference sequence). V was clipped by 4 bases and J by 2 bases, with 17 bases between them. The CDR3 spans 16 residues. CDR3 region: CASSSSGGRGQETQYF. Here the CDR3 DNA reads TGTGCCAGCAGCTCCTCCGGGGGGCGGGGTCAAGAGACCCAGTACTTC.

This chain connects TRBV7-9 to TRBJ1-2, with D hard to call. The germline gives CDR1 SEHNR, CDR2 FQNEAQ (reference sequence). CDR3 size: 15 residues. The V end was cut by 1 base, the J end by 0 bases, with 9 bases between. Here the CDR3 DNA reads TGTGCCAGCAGCTTAGGGGCAAAGTCTAACTATGGCTACACCTTC. Its translation is CASSLGAKSNYGYTF.

The J gene is TRBJ1-5, the V gene TRBV10-2; TRBD1 agrees at 9 bases. This CDR3 comprises 17 residues. The germline V gene has CDR1 WSHSY and CDR2 SAAADI. The junction had 9 bases not matched to a gene; V was cut back by 6 bases and J by 0 bases. CDR3 nucleotides: TGCGCCAGCAGGCAAACAGGGGGCGCGGGTAGCAATCAGCCCCAGCATTTT. Translation: CASRQTGGAGSNQPQHF.

This clone was seen a single time. V and J are TRBV5-4 and TRBJ1-2, with 10 bases lining up with TRBD1. Germline CDR1 is SGHNT and CDR2 is YYREEE (reference sequence). Trimming at V came to 3 bases and at J to 7 bases, leaving 9 bases not matched to a gene. The CDR3 covers 15 residues. The CDR3 nucleotides read TGTGCCAGCAGCTCTCGACAGGGGGCATTTCGTGGCTACACCTTC. Translation: CASSSRQGAFRGYTF.

This chain connects TRBV5-5 to TRBJ2-7; TRBD2 agrees at 8 bases. CDR1 and CDR2 (germline): SGHKS, YYEKEE (reference sequence). The J segment lost 3 bases and the V segment lost 2 bases, leaving 4 bases of the junction unmatched. There are 14 residues in the CDR3. The DNA for the CDR3 is TGTGCCAGCAGCTTCAGCGGGAGTGGCTACGAGCAGTACTTC. Protein product: CASSFSGSGYEQYF. The full variable domain, its missing parts supplied by reference TRBV5-5 and TRBJ2-7, is DAGVTQSPTHLIKTRGQQVTLRCSPISGHKSVSWYQQVLGQGPQFIFQYYEKEERGRGNFPDRFSARQFPNYSSELNVNALLLGDSALYLCASSFSGSGYEQYFGPGTRLTVT.

The chain couples TRBV7-3 to TRBJ2-3; 7 nucleotides align to TRBD2. Trimming at V came to 4 bases and at J to 2 bases, leaving 9 bases not matched to a gene. Germline V lookup: CDR1 SGHTA, CDR2 FQGTGA. The CDR3 is made up of 16 amino acids. The CDR3 here is CASSSNGGSLTDTQYF. CDR3 bases: TGTGCCAGCAGCTCCAACGGGGGGTCCCTCACAGATACGCAGTATTTT.

The CDR3 is CATSRVRGAGTEAFF. Here the CDR3 DNA reads TGTGCCACCAGCAGAGTGCGGGGGGCAGGGACTGAAGCTTTCTTT. The chain couples TRBV15 to TRBJ1-1; D is possibly TRBD1 (6 bases). The CDR3 length is 15 residues. Trimming left V 1 base short and J 5 bases short, with 14 bases between. Per the germline V gene, CDR1 is LNHNV and CDR2 is YYDKDF (reference sequence).

This chain joins TRBV27 and TRBJ1-2, with 8 bases aligning to TRBD1. The CDR3 length is 16 residues. V lost 5 bases, J lost 0 bases, and 8 bases stayed unmatched. CDR1 is MNHEY, CDR2 SMNVEV, per germline (reference sequence). The CDR3 here is CASSPRTGRANYGYTF. The DNA of the CDR3 is TGTGCCAGCAGTCCGCGGACAGGGAGAGCTAACTATGGCTACACCTTC.

The chain employs TRBV27 and TRBJ2-5; the D gene is possibly TRBD2 (5 bases). This CDR3 comprises 14 residues. Trimming pared 5 bases from V and 5 bases from J, leaving 15 bases between. In germline, CDR1 is MNHEY, CDR2 SMNVEV (reference sequence). The chain's CDR3 is CASSRAAGLETQYF. CDR3 bases: TGTGCCAGCAGTCGGGCGGCGGGCTTGGAGACCCAGTACTTC.

This clone was detected many times. V is TRBV6-4 and J is TRBJ2-3, with 7 bases identical to TRBD1. J was trimmed by 4 bases and V by 0 bases; bases with no gene match: 1. There are 14 residues in the CDR3. Germline V lookup: CDR1 MRHNA, CDR2 SNTAGT. DNA for the CDR3: TGTGCCAGCAGTGACTCAGGGGGCGCAGATACGCAGTATTTT. This codes for CASSDSGGADTQYF.

V and J are TRBV6-2 or TRBV6-3 and TRBJ2-1, with 10 bases lining up with TRBD1. After removal of 6 bases from V and 1 base from J, the junction contained 9 bases not matched to a gene. The length of the CDR3 is 17 residues. Germline V gene sequence: CDR1 MNHEY, CDR2 SVGEGT. The CDR3 nucleotides read TGTGCCAGCAGCTCGACCCCGGGACAGGGGTCCTACAATGAGCAGTTCTTC. Protein sequence: CASSSTPGQGSYNEQFF.

This chain connects TRBV5-1 to TRBJ1-4; 10 bases align to TRBD1. V shed 4 bases, J shed 8 bases, and the junction held 14 bases outside the gene matches. CDR1 is SGHRS, CDR2 YFSETQ, per germline. CDR3 size: 17 residues. This CDR3 reads CASSPPGQGYFWEKLFF. As DNA, the CDR3 is TGCGCCAGCAGCCCACCGGGACAGGGGTACTTTTGGGAAAAACTGTTTTTT. Full variable domain (outside the CDR3, taken from reference TRBV5-1 and TRBJ1-4): KAGVTQTPRYLIKTRGQQVTLSCSPISGHRSVSWYQQTPGQGLQFLFEYFSETQRNKGNFPGRFSGRQFSNSRSEMNVSTLELGDSALYLCASSPPGQGYFWEKLFFGSGTQLSVL.

The V call is TRBV11-3, the J call TRBJ2-7; maybe TRBD2 (7 bases). CDR1 and CDR2 (germline): SGHNT, YENEEA. This CDR3 has 15 amino acids. Trimming removed 5 bases at V and 5 bases at J, with 19 bases between. The CDR3 protein is CASSLPGPGGHEQYF. The CDR3 nucleotides are TGTGCCAGCAGCCTCCCAGGCCCGGGGGGCCACGAGCAGTACTTC.

The chain couples TRBV7-8 to TRBJ2-3, with 7 nucleotides matching TRBD2. CDR3 length: 17 amino acids. V shed 1 base, J shed 6 bases, and the junction held 13 bases outside the gene matches. Germline-derived CDR1 and CDR2 are SGHVS and FQNEAQ. The CDR3 protein is CASSLDGAGPWADTQYF. The CDR3 DNA is TGTGCCAGCAGCTTAGATGGAGCGGGACCATGGGCGGATACGCAGTATTTT.

J is TRBJ1-5 and V is TRBV27; 12 bases agree with TRBD1. V shed 4 bases, J shed 7 bases, and the junction held 5 bases outside the gene matches. The CDR3 has 15 residues. The germline V gene has CDR1 MNHEY and CDR2 SMNVEV (reference sequence). For the CDR3, the DNA is TGTGCCAGCAGTTCCCTCGGGACAGGGGGCCAGCCCCAGCATTTT. This translates into CASSSLGTGGQPQHF.

This clone has a count of ten or more. The chain is built from TRBV6-4 and TRBJ2-5; 10 bases map to TRBD1. The germline V gene has CDR1 MRHNA and CDR2 SNTAGT. The length of the CDR3 is 15 residues. V gave up 0 bases and J gave up 4 bases; unmatched junction bases: 2. Written as DNA, the CDR3 is TGTGCCAGCAGTGACTCGACAGGGGGCGCAGAGACCCAGTACTTC. It yields the protein CASSDSTGGAETQYF.

The chain carries TRBV15 and TRBJ2-1, with unresolved D. This CDR3 has 12 amino acids. Looked up from germline, CDR1 is LNHNV and CDR2 is YYDKDF (reference sequence). V lost 8 bases, J lost 7 bases, and 12 bases lay in between. This CDR3 is CATLIGRNEQFF. The CDR3 region has the DNA TGTGCCACCCTCATCGGTCGGAATGAGCAGTTCTTC.

The CDR3: CASSPEAPLEGYTF. The DNA of the CDR3 is TGCGCCAGCAGCCCGGAGGCGCCCCTTGAGGGCTACACCTTC. The rearrangement uses TRBV5-1 and TRBJ1-2; D gene unclear. Germline CDR1 SGHRS, CDR2 YFSETQ. The CDR3 extends over 14 amino acids. Trimming removed 4 bases at V and 8 bases at J, with 18 bases between. The full variable domain, in which reference TRBV5-1 and TRBJ1-2 provide the parts outside the CDR3, is KAGVTQTPRYLIKTRGQQVTLSCSPISGHRSVSWYQQTPGQGLQFLFEYFSETQRNKGNFPGRFSGRQFSNSRSEMNVSTLELGDSALYLCASSPEAPLEGYTFGSGTRLTVV.

The chain joins TRBV18 to TRBJ1-3, with 7 bases that match TRBD1. CDR3 length equals 15 residues. CDR1 is KGHSH and CDR2 is LQKENI in the germline V gene. V trimming: 3 bases; J trimming: 2 bases; junction bases outside the gene matches: 4. CDR3 sequence reads: CASSPPGGTGNTIYF. DNA of the CDR3: TGTGCCAGCTCACCCCCAGGGGGGACTGGAAACACCATATATTTT.

The sample holds one count of this clone. The genes are TRBV7-2 and TRBJ2-5; 10 nucleotides line up with TRBD2. Germline V gene sequence: CDR1 SGHTA, CDR2 FQGNSA. V gave up 5 bases and J gave up 4 bases; unmatched junction bases: 4. The CDR3 runs 14 residues. The CDR3 DNA is TGTGCCAGCAGCCCAAGGACTAGCGGAGAGACCCAGTACTTC. It encodes CASSPRTSGETQYF.